Shown below are 4 T cell receptor beta chains from a single sample sequenced in a study of shared T cell receptors in the human thymus. Generated by immunoSEQ multiplex PCR, the TCRdb table keeps only in-frame clones and is missing some. This sample has hundreds of thousands of clones, with roughly 88% found just once. A further study also used this sample, focusing on human thymus T cells.

Sequenced material: thymocytes. These TCRs come from a boy less than two years old with a congenital heart defect.

This sequence joins TRBV29-1 and TRBJ1-1; D not resolved. The CDR3 is 14 amino acids. The V gene lost 0 bases and the J gene lost 1 base, with 9 bases spanning the gap. The germline CDR1 and CDR2 sequences are SQVTM and ANQGSEA. The CDR3 DNA reads TGCAGCGTTGAAGATCTGAGGGAGAACACTGAAGCTTTCTTT. It codes for CSVEDLRENTEAFF. The complete variable domain, with remaining parts taken from reference TRBV29-1 and TRBJ1-1, reads SAVISQKPSRDICQRGTSLTIQCQVDSQVTMMFWYRQQPGQSLTLIATANQGSEATYESGFVIDKFPISRPNLTFSTLTVSNMSPEDSSIYLCSVEDLRENTEAFFGQGTRLTVV.

The chain joins TRBV30 to TRBJ1-2, with 7 positions matching TRBD1. CDR1 GTSNPN and CDR2 SVGIG come from the germline V gene (reference sequence). The J segment lost 8 bases and the V segment lost 8 bases, leaving 17 bases of the junction unmatched. The CDR3 runs to 14 residues. The DNA of the CDR3 is TGTGCCAGAGTGAAAAGCAAGGGGGCGAGGGGCTACACCTTC. It yields the protein CARVKSKGARGYTF. Complete variable domain (other parts from reference TRBV30 and TRBJ1-2): SQTIHQWPATLVQPVGSPLSLECTVEGTSNPNLYWYRQAAGRGLQLLFYSVGIGQISSEVPQNLSASRPQDRQFILSSKKLLLSDSGFYLCARVKSKGARGYTFGSGTRLTVV.

The chain joins TRBV29-1 to TRBJ2-1, with TRBD2 matching over 7 bases. V gave up 2 bases and J gave up 0 bases; unmatched junction bases: 1. CDR1 SQVTM and CDR2 ANQGSEA come from the germline V gene. The CDR3 is made up of 14 amino acids. This CDR3 is CSVESGTSYNEQFF. CDR3 DNA: TGCAGCGTTGAAAGCGGGACCTCCTACAATGAGCAGTTCTTC.

The gene calls are TRBV29-1 and TRBJ2-7, with D tentatively TRBD2 (6 bases). The V gene lost 6 bases and the J gene lost 3 bases, with 15 bases spanning the gap. The CDR3 length is 13 residues. Germline V lookup: CDR1 SQVTM, CDR2 ANQGSEA. The CDR3 is CSVRLERVYEQYF. CDR3 bases: TGCAGCGTGCGACTAGAGCGAGTCTACGAGCAGTACTTC.